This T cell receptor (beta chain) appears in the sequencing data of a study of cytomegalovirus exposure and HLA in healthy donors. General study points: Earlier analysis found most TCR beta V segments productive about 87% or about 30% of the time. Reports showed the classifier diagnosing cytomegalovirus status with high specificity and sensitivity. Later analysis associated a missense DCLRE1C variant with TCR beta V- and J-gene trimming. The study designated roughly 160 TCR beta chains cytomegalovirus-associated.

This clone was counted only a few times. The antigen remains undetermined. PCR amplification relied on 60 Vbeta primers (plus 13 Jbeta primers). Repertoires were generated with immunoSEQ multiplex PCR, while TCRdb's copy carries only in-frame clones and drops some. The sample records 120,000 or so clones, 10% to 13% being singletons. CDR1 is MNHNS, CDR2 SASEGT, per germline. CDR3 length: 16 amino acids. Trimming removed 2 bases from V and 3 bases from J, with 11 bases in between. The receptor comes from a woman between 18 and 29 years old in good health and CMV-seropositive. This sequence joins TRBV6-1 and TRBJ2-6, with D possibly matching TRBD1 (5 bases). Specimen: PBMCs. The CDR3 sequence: CASSESWGHGANVLTF. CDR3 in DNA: TGTGCCAGCAGTGAATCGTGGGGCCATGGGGCCAACGTCCTGACTTTC.